Below, 32 T cell receptor beta chains from the same sample are listed, as sequenced in a study of T cell repertoires in cytomegalovirus infection. One entry per CDR3 protein results from TCRdb running MiXCR on the reads. The profile covers roughly 320,000 distinct CDR3 sequences, with around 9.6% appearing a single time and around 2.6% taken by the ten largest. Specimen: PBMCs. These receptors were obtained from a human donor in good health (CMV status not recorded). Some clones in this sample may be carry-over from other donors' samples.

This clonotype was observed many times. The rearrangement joins TRBV7-2 to TRBJ2-6; D is perhaps TRBD1 (5 bases). The CDR3 is 16 residues long. The V gene lost 7 bases and the J gene lost 2 bases, with 15 bases spanning the gap. Germline CDR1 reads SGHTA; CDR2 reads FQGNSA. In nucleotides, the CDR3 is TGTGCCAGCACCAGGGTGTACCTCGCTGGGGCCAACGTCCTGACTTTC. Its translation is CASTRVYLAGANVLTF.

This clonotype was observed many times. The chain is built from TRBV29-1 and TRBJ1-4; D not certain. Germline values: CDR1 SQVTM, CDR2 ANQGSEA. V lost 6 bases and J lost 0, with 11 bases in between. This CDR3 has 14 residues. The CDR3 nucleotides read TGCAGCGTGGGTGCAGGCACAACTAATGAAAAACTGTTTTTT. It encodes CSVGAGTTNEKLFF.

This clonotype was counted ten times or more. CDR3 DNA: TGTGCCTTGAGTAGCGGGAACCTCGCGGAGCAGTTCTTC. It codes for CALSSGNLAEQFF. This chain joins TRBV10-3 and TRBJ2-1, with 8 bases matching TRBD2. After removal of 11 bases from V and 10 bases from J, the junction contained 13 bases not matched to a gene. This CDR3 has 13 amino acids. Germline lookup yields CDR1 ENHRY and CDR2 SYGVKD.

This clonotype appeared many times. The chain combines TRBV7-8 with TRBJ1-5; 9 nucleotides align to TRBD1. From germline, CDR1 is SGHVS and CDR2 FQNEAQ. The V gene end was trimmed by 3 bases and the J gene end by 3 bases; junction bases not matched to a gene: 3. The CDR3 has 15 amino acids. The CDR3 loop is CASSLGTGFNQPQHF. CDR3 DNA: TGTGCCAGCAGCTTGGGGACAGGGTTCAATCAGCCCCAGCATTTT. The whole variable domain, filled in from reference TRBV7-8 and TRBJ1-5, reads GAGVSQSPRYKVAKRGQDVALRCDPISGHVSLFWYQQALGQGPEFLTYFQNEAQLDKSGLPSDRFFAERPEGSVSTLKIQRTQQEDSAVYLCASSLGTGFNQPQHFGDGTRLSIL.

This clonotype was detected only a few times. V is TRBV20-1 and J is TRBJ1-4; unclear D gene. The ends were cut back, 1 base at V and 5 bases at J, with 11 bases in the middle. This CDR3 is 14 amino acids long. Germline-derived CDR1 and CDR2 are DFQATT and SNEGSKA (reference sequence). CDR3 nucleotides: TGCAGTGCTAGAGTAGACGGATTAAATGAAAAACTGTTTTTT. This translates into CSARVDGLNEKLFF.

Ten or more counts support this clonotype. The rearrangement uses TRBV29-1 and TRBJ2-4, with D possibly being TRBD2 (5 bases). CDR1 is SQVTM, CDR2 ANQGSEA, per germline. CDR3 size: 12 residues. Trimming pared 5 bases from V and 1 base from J, leaving 6 bases between. The CDR3 is CSVPGAKNIQYF. The CDR3 DNA is TGCAGCGTTCCGGGGGCCAAAAACATTCAGTACTTC.

This clonotype was detected many times. CDR3 DNA: TGTGCCAGCAGCTTAGGGACAGTGGCGAACACCGGGGAGCTGTTTTTT. Protein sequence: CASSLGTVANTGELFF. The chain combines TRBV11-2 with TRBJ2-2; D may be TRBD1 (6 bases). V lost 1 base, J lost 0 bases, and 9 bases lay in between. CDR1 and CDR2 from the germline V gene are SGHAT and FQNNGV. The CDR3 extends over 16 amino acids.

CDR3 coding DNA: TGTGCCAGCAGCCAAGTATCAGGGTTTGGGAACACTGAAGCTTTCTTT. This encodes CASSQVSGFGNTEAFF. V and J are TRBV14 and TRBJ1-1; TRBD1 might be the D (5 bases). V lost 1 base, J lost 1 base, and 13 bases lay in between. The CDR3 extends over 16 amino acids. Germline V gene data show CDR1 as SGHDN and CDR2 as FVKESK.

This clonotype was counted ten times or more. The rearrangement links TRBV6-6 to TRBJ1-5; no clear D gene. This CDR3 is 14 amino acids long. The V gene's germline CDR1 is MNHNY and CDR2 SVGAGI (reference sequence). V shed 8 bases and J shed 1 base, with 12 bases lying between them. CDR3 residues: CASSPAGSNQPQHF. CDR3 sequence (DNA): TGTGCCAGCTCGCCAGCGGGGAGCAATCAGCCCCAGCATTTT.

This clonotype was counted ten times or more. The chain combines TRBV7-2 with TRBJ1-2; possibly TRBD1 for D (5 bases). The CDR3 is made up of 15 amino acids. The germline V gene has CDR1 SGHTA and CDR2 FQGNSA. Trimming pared 1 base from V and 4 bases from J, leaving 13 bases between. The CDR3 loop reads CASSLEGQVIYGYTF. In DNA form, the CDR3 reads TGTGCCAGCAGCTTAGAGGGGCAGGTGATCTATGGCTACACCTTC.

In its sample, this clonotype was seen many times. This rearrangement joins TRBV11-1 to TRBJ1-3, with D uncertain. Trimming cost V 3 bases and J 1 base, with 10 bases left between them. The CDR3 is made up of 15 amino acids. Germline assignment: CDR1 SGHAT and CDR2 FQDESV (reference sequence). The chain's CDR3 is CASSFGGPSGNTIYF. CDR3 DNA: TGTGCCAGCAGCTTCGGCGGACCGTCTGGAAACACCATATATTTT.

This clonotype was recorded many times. The chain combines TRBV7-9 with TRBJ2-6; 10 bases match TRBD2. From germline, CDR1 is SEHNR and CDR2 FQNEAQ (reference sequence). There are 15 residues in the CDR3. The ends lost 5 bases at V and 7 bases at J; junction bases unmatched: 5. Here the CDR3 reads CASSNKRGGANVLTF. The CDR3, as DNA: TGTGCCAGCAGCAACAAGCGGGGGGGCGCCAACGTCCTGACTTTC.

This clonotype occurred many times. V gene TRBV25-1 combines with J gene TRBJ2-5, with 7 bases identical to TRBD1. Unmatched junction bases numbered 9, after V lost 3 bases and J lost 5 bases. The germline gives CDR1 MGHDK, CDR2 SYGVNS. CDR3 size: 15 residues. The CDR3 is CASSEPRQGRETQYF. As DNA, the CDR3 is TGTGCCAGCAGTGAGCCTCGACAGGGACGGGAGACCCAGTACTTC.

The gene calls are TRBV6-2 or TRBV6-3 and TRBJ2-7; D unclear. This CDR3 is 14 amino acids long. CDR1 MNHEY and CDR2 SVGEGT come from the germline V gene. V lost 0 bases, J lost 3 bases, and 9 bases lay in between. CDR3 protein: CASSYSAAYYEQYV. DNA of the CDR3: TGTGCCAGCAGTTACTCGGCGGCCTACTACGAGCAGTACGTC.

This clonotype was recorded many times. The chain couples TRBV10-3 to TRBJ1-2; TRBD1 is a possible D gene (5 bases). The CDR3 has 14 amino acids. Germline V gives CDR1 ENHRY, CDR2 SYGVKD. V was cut by 2 bases and J by 8 bases, with 15 bases left in between. The CDR3 is CAISERQGPRGYTF. Here the CDR3 DNA reads TGTGCCATCAGTGAGAGGCAGGGACCACGGGGCTACACCTTC.

The V gene is TRBV3-1, the J gene TRBJ2-5; unclear D gene. This CDR3 is 13 amino acids long. Per the germline V gene, CDR1 is LGHDT and CDR2 is YNNKEL (reference sequence). V lost 3 bases to trimming and J lost 3 bases, with 8 bases between them. The CDR3 region has the DNA TGTGCCAGCAGCCATGGTACAAAAGAGACCCAGTACTTC. It is translated as CASSHGTKETQYF.

The V and J genes are TRBV27 and TRBJ2-1, with 11 bases aligning to TRBD2. CDR1 and CDR2 (germline): MNHEY, SMNVEV (reference sequence). J lost 9 bases, V lost 6 bases, and 4 bases had no gene match. The CDR3 length is 13 residues. The CDR3 is CASRSGLAVEQFF. The DNA for the CDR3 is TGTGCCAGCAGATCGGGACTAGCGGTTGAGCAGTTCTTC.

This clonotype has just a few counts. V is TRBV6-5 and J is TRBJ1-1; D is ambiguous. V shed 2 bases and J shed 2 bases, with 9 bases lying between them. Germline-derived CDR1 and CDR2 are MNHEY and SVGAGI. The CDR3 covers 14 residues. The CDR3 DNA sequence: TGTGCCAGCAGTTACGCGGAAAGAAACACTGAAGCTTTCTTT. Residues: CASSYAERNTEAFF.

J is TRBJ1-1 and V is TRBV6-2 or TRBV6-3; possibly TRBD1 for D (6 bases). Germline V gene sequence: CDR1 MNHEY, CDR2 SVGEGT. The CDR3 length is 13 residues. V dropped 6 bases and J dropped 2 bases, with 10 bases sitting between them. CDR3 coding DNA: TGTGCCAGCAGAGGGACAAAAAACACTGAAGCTTTCTTT. This sequence encodes CASRGTKNTEAFF.

The genes are TRBV19 and TRBJ2-1, with 8 bases fitting TRBD2. This CDR3 region has 19 residues. Germline V gives CDR1 LNHDA, CDR2 SQIVND (reference sequence). V was pared by 0 bases and J by 0 bases, with 10 bases of the junction left unmatched. The CDR3 DNA is TGTGCCAGTAGTATAGAAAACGGGGGGGCGAAACACTCCTACAATGAGCAGTTCTTC. Its translation is CASSIENGGAKHSYNEQFF.

The rearrangement uses TRBV2 and TRBJ1-1; D perhaps matches TRBD1 (5 bases). This CDR3 contains 15 residues. From germline, CDR1 is SNHLY and CDR2 FYNNEI. The V end was cut by 6 bases, the J end by 1 base, with 15 bases between. The CDR3 bases are TGTGCCAGCAGGCGACTCCGGGACCCGAACACTGAAGCTTTCTTT. Protein product: CASRRLRDPNTEAFF.

This clonotype appeared many times. The chain employs TRBV28 and TRBJ2-4; 15 bases align to TRBD2. Germline CDR1 reads MDHEN; CDR2 reads SYDVKM. Trimming removed 5 bases from V and 0 bases from J; junction bases left unmatched: 11. This CDR3 region has 20 residues. The CDR3 DNA is TGTGCCAGCAGTCCCTCCGGGACTAGCGGGGGGCATCTAGCCAAAAACATTCAGTACTTC. Protein product: CASSPSGTSGGHLAKNIQYF.

This clonotype occurred many times. The rearrangement uses TRBV28 and TRBJ1-4, with TRBD1 matching 7 bases. V gave up 6 bases and J gave up 5 bases; unmatched junction bases: 6. The CDR3 is 14 amino acids. Germline V gives CDR1 MDHEN, CDR2 SYDVKM. The CDR3 DNA follows: TGTGCCAGCAGATCCGCGGACAGGAATGAAAAACTGTTTTTT. Its protein is CASRSADRNEKLFF.

This rearrangement joins TRBV29-1 to TRBJ1-1; D may be TRBD1 (5 bases). Trimming took 2 bases from V and 1 from J, leaving 8 bases between them. The germline V gene has CDR1 SQVTM and CDR2 ANQGSEA. This CDR3 region has 13 residues. The CDR3 protein is CSVEIGQNTEAFF. CDR3 nucleotide sequence: TGCAGCGTTGAAATAGGACAGAACACTGAAGCTTTCTTT.

There are many counts of this clonotype. The V gene is TRBV7-9, the J gene TRBJ2-7; 7 bases fit TRBD1. The CDR3 is 14 amino acids. CDR1 and CDR2 from the germline V gene are SEHNR and FQNEAQ (reference sequence). With V trimmed by 5 bases and J by 1 base, 5 bases remained unmatched. This CDR3 reads CASSRGQQSYEQYV. CDR3 DNA: TGTGCCAGCAGCCGGGGACAGCAATCCTACGAGCAGTACGTC.

This clonotype has just a few counts. The chain has TRBV4-1 and TRBJ2-5; no clear D. The ends were cut back, 2 bases at V and 2 bases at J, with 9 bases in the middle. Germline CDR1 is MGHRA and CDR2 is YSYEKL. This CDR3 has 14 amino acids. The CDR3 nucleotides are TGCGCCAGCAGCCAAAGGGCAGTACAAGAGACCCAGTACTTC. Residues: CASSQRAVQETQYF.

Ten or more counts support this clonotype. The rearrangement uses TRBV6-2 or TRBV6-3 and TRBJ2-3, with TRBD2 matching over 15 bases. The CDR3 is 17 amino acids. The ends lost 6 bases at V and 5 bases at J; junction bases unmatched: 9. CDR1 is MNHEY, CDR2 SVGEGT, per germline. The DNA for the CDR3 is TGTGCCAGCAGCCTTGGACTAGCGGGGGGGCATGGAGATACGCAGTATTTT. The encoded protein is CASSLGLAGGHGDTQYF.

With regard to this clonotype: One end of the junction varies from germline; a read error may be responsible. The gene calls are TRBV7-7 and TRBJ2-5; either TRBD1 or TRBD2 may fit D (5 bases each). The CDR3 loop spans 13 amino acids. CDR1 SSHAT and CDR2 FNYEAQ come from the germline V gene (reference sequence). The CDR3 sequence is CASSSGAQETQYF. The DNA of the CDR3 is TGTGCTAGCAGCTCCGGGGCCCAAGAGACCCAGTACTTC.

This clonotype was counted many times. The V and J genes are TRBV3-1 and TRBJ2-1; D may be TRBD2 (6 bases). The germline V gene encodes CDR1 LGHDT and CDR2 YNNKEL (reference sequence). The CDR3 consists of 17 residues. V lost 4 bases, J lost 9 bases, and 25 bases lay in between. The CDR3, as DNA: TGTGCCAGCAGCCCCGCCCGGGGGAGGACTCACAGCCGTGAGCAGTTCTTC. Amino acid sequence: CASSPARGRTHSREQFF.

DNA of the CDR3: TGCGCCAGCAGCTTGGACGGAGAGCGATATGGCTACACCTTC. Amino acid sequence: CASSLDGERYGYTF. The rearrangement links TRBV5-1 to TRBJ1-2, with no clear D. Germline V CDR1 and CDR2: SGHRS, YFSETQ. V lost 0 bases and J 5 bases, leaving 11 bases between the germline ends. This CDR3 has 14 amino acids.

This clonotype was counted once. Just one base apart from a much larger clone, this may be a read error. The chain employs TRBV6-6 and TRBJ2-2, with TRBD1 identical over 7 bases. V trimming: 2 bases; J trimming: 4 bases; junction bases outside the gene matches: 7. Germline CDR1 MNHNY, CDR2 SVGAGI (reference sequence). The CDR3 contains 16 residues. The CDR3 DNA reads as TGTGCCAGCAGTTACAGGGGACAGCCGAGCACCGGGGAGCTGTTTTTT. Its translation: CASSYRGQPSTGELFF.

This clonotype was recorded a few times. The CDR3: CASRMNRGPTDTQYF. For the CDR3, the DNA is TGTGCCAGCAGAATGAACAGGGGGCCCACAGATACGCAGTATTTT. J is TRBJ2-3 and V is TRBV12-3 or TRBV12-4, with 9 bases matching TRBD1. The CDR3 totals 15 residues. The ends lost 6 bases at V and 2 bases at J; junction bases unmatched: 6.